Described below is a single T cell receptor (beta chain) sequence and its context. Its specific antigen is unknown. The sample holds no much larger clone one base away, and base qualities are not on file. One collaborating source in Seattle enrolled patients during active infection and followed them longitudinally through the course of disease. Whole blood was collected in K2EDTA tubes by collaborating institutions according to the institutions' own protocols. For TCRbeta analysis, collaborators shipped samples as frozen whole blood, isolated PBMCs, or DNA extracted from either of those sample types. TCRbeta CDR3 regions were amplified from genomic DNA by means of the immunoSEQ Assay, a bias-controlled multiplex PCR. From the authors' description of their analysis: The number of nucleated cells in each sample was estimated from the amplification of reference gene primers within the assay. To quantify the absolute abundance of each unique TCRbeta CDR3 rearrangement, sequence reads were collapsed and filtered. For each sample, productive Simpson clonality was calculated as the square root of Simpson's diversity index over productive rearrangements. The clones in this table, taken by TCRdb from immuneACCESS, are in-frame only. Not every clone is retained; where verified, under half of the shortfall comes from an unresolved V gene, and the cause of the rest is unknown. The V and J calls and clone size come from that table; D and trimming were worked out from the DNA. The sample data list a few hundred thousand clones, and approximately 85% of these were observed just once. The ten largest account for 2% to 3% of the sample.

The record originates from a study of blood T cell repertoires in COVID-19 (dated by TCRdb to 2019 to 2021). Background on the whole study: Samples from collaborators originated in the United States, Italy and Spain and spanned both the acute and convalescent phases of COVID-19. The prospective study material was composed of cDNA or gDNA derived from T cells, B-cell-depleted T cells, or PBMCs. Subjects who had been exposed to COVID-19, were actively infected with it, or had recovered from it provided the deeply sampled blood TCRbeta repertoires that made up the dataset. The repertoires were released in a freely available public database intended as a resource for research on the immune response to SARS-CoV-2. The samples were drawn from two sources: the first 160 participants of the ongoing ImmuneRACE study, and 1,000 to 1,500 subjects contributed by 6 global collaborators. A de-identified subject ID, COVID-19 status, age in years and sex were almost always included in the sample metadata. Where HLA class I and class II types were available, the types were taken from metadata supplied by the sample provider, not from assay-based typing. Here is what the overall study found, with its caveats: Clinical and demographic metadata were provided uncurated, with the amount varying by source and participant.

V is cut by 3 bases and J by 0 bases, and the space between the germline ends is 12 bases. Including the terminal cysteine and phenylalanine, the CDR3 comprises 16 residues. CDR3 DNA only is kept here, 48 bases in frame from base 1. Per the germline V gene (reference sequence), LNHNV is the CDR1 and YYDKDF is the CDR2. The source of this sequence is a woman aged 70 to 79 with COVID-19, enrolled during active disease. The rearrangement joined TRBV15 to TRBJ1-5; a tentative D match to TRBD1 spans 6 bases. The specimen sequenced was peripheral blood. The DNA sequence follows: TGTGCCACCAGCAGGGCCAGGGGTTATAGCAATCAGCCCCAGCATTTT. It codes for CATSRARGYSNQPQHF. Here the CDR3 is joined to the reference TRBV15 and TRBJ1-5 genes, and the full variable domain is: DAMVIQNPRYQVTQFGKPVTLSCSQTLNHNVMYWYQQKSSQAPKLLFHYYDKDFNNEADTPDNFQSRRPNTSFCFLDIRSPGLGDTAMYLCATSRARGYSNQPQHFGDGTRLSIL.